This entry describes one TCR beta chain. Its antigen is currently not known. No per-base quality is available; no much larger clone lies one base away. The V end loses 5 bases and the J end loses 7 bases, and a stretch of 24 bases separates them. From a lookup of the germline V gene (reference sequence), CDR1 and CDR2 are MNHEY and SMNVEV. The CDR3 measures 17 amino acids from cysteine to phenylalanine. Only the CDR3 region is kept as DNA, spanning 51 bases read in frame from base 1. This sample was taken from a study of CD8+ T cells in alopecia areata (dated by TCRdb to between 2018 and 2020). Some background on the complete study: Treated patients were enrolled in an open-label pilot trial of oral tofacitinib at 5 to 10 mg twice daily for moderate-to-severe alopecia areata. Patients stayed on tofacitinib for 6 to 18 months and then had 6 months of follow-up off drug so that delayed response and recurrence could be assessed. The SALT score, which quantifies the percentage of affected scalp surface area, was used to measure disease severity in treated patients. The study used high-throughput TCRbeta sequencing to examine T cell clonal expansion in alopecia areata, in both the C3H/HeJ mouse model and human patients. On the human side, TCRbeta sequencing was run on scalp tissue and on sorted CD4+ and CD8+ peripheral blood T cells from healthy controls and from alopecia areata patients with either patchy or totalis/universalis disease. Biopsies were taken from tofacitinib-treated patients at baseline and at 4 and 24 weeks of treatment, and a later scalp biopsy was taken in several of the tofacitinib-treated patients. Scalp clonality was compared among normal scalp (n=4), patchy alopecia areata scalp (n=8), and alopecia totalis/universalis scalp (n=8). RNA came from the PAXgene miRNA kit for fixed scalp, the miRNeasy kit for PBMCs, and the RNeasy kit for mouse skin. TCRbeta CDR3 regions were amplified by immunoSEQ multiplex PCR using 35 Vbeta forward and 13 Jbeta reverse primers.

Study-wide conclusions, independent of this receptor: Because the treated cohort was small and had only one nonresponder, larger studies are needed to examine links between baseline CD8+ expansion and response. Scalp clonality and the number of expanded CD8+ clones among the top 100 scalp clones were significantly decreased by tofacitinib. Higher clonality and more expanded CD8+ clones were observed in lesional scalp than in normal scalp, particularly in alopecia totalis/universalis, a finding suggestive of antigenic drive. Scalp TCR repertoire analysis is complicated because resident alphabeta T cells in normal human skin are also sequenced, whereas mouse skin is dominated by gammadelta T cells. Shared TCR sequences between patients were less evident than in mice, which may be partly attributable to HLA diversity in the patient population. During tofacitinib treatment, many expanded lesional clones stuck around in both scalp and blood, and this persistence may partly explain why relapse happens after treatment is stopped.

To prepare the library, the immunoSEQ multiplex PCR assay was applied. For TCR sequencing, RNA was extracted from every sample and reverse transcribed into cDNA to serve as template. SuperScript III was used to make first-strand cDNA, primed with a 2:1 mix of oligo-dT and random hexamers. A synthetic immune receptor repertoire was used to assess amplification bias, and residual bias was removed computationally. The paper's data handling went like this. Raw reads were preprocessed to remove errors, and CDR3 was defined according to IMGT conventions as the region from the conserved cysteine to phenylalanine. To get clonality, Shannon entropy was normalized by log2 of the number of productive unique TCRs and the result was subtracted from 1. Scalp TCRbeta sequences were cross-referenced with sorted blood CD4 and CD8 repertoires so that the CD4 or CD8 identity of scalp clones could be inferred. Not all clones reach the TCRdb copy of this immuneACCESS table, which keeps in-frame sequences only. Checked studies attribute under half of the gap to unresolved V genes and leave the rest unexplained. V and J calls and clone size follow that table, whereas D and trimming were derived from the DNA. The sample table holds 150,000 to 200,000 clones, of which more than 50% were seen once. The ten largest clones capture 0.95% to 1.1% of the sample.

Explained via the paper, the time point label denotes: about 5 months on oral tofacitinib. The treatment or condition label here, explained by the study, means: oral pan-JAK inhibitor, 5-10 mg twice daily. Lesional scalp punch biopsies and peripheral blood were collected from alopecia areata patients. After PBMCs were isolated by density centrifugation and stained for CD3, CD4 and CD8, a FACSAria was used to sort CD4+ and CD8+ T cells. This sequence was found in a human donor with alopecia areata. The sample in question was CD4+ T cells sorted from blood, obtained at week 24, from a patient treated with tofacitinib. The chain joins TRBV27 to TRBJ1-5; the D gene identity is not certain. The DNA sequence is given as TGTGCCAGCAGTACCACGAGCCACAACCGCCCCAACCAGCCCCAGCATTTT. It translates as CASSTTSHNRPNQPQHF.